This T cell receptor (beta chain) was profiled in a study of identical twins. Study findings and constraints: Insertion counts were lower in abundant cord blood beta clonotypes, a trend that memory repertoires did not show. The authors drew conclusions from cross-sectional statistical analysis rather than following the same donors.

This clonotype was found many times. The antigen is undetermined. The CDR3 loop spans 15 amino acids. Germline V gene data show CDR1 as SGHTA and CDR2 as FQGNSA. V lost 5 bases to trimming and J lost 2 bases; unmatched junction nucleotides: 6. TCRdb ran MiXCR on the 5' RACE reads and lists one entry per CDR3 protein. This table has around 510,000 distinct CDR3 sequences, roughly an eighth appearing once. A further study also used this sample, focusing on yellow fever vaccine responses in identical twins. That source adds: The T cell response to vaccination in identical twins was reportedly partly convergent and partly personalized.

Sequencing input: CD4+ T cells sorted from blood. The receptor's source is a woman between 18 and 29 years old in good health. The chain has TRBV7-2 and TRBJ2-1, with 7 bases matching TRBD1. The CDR3 loop is CASSNRQGAYNEQFF. CDR3 nucleotide sequence: TGTGCCAGCAGCAATCGACAGGGAGCCTACAATGAGCAGTTCTTC.